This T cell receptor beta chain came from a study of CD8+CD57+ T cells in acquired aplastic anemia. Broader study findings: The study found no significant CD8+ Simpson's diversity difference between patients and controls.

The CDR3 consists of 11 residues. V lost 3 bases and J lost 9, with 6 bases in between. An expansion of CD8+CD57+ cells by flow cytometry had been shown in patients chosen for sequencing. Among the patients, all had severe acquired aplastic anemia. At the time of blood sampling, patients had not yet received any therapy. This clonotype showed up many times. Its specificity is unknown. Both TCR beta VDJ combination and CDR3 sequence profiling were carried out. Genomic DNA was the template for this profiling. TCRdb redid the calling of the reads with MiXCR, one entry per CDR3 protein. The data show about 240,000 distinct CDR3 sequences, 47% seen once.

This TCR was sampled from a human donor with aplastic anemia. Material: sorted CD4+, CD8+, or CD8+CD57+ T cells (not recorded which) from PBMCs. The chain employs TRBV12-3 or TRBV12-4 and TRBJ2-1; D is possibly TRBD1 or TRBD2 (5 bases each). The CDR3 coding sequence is TGTGCCAGCAGTTTCGGGGCTGAGCAGTTCTTC. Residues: CASSFGAEQFF.